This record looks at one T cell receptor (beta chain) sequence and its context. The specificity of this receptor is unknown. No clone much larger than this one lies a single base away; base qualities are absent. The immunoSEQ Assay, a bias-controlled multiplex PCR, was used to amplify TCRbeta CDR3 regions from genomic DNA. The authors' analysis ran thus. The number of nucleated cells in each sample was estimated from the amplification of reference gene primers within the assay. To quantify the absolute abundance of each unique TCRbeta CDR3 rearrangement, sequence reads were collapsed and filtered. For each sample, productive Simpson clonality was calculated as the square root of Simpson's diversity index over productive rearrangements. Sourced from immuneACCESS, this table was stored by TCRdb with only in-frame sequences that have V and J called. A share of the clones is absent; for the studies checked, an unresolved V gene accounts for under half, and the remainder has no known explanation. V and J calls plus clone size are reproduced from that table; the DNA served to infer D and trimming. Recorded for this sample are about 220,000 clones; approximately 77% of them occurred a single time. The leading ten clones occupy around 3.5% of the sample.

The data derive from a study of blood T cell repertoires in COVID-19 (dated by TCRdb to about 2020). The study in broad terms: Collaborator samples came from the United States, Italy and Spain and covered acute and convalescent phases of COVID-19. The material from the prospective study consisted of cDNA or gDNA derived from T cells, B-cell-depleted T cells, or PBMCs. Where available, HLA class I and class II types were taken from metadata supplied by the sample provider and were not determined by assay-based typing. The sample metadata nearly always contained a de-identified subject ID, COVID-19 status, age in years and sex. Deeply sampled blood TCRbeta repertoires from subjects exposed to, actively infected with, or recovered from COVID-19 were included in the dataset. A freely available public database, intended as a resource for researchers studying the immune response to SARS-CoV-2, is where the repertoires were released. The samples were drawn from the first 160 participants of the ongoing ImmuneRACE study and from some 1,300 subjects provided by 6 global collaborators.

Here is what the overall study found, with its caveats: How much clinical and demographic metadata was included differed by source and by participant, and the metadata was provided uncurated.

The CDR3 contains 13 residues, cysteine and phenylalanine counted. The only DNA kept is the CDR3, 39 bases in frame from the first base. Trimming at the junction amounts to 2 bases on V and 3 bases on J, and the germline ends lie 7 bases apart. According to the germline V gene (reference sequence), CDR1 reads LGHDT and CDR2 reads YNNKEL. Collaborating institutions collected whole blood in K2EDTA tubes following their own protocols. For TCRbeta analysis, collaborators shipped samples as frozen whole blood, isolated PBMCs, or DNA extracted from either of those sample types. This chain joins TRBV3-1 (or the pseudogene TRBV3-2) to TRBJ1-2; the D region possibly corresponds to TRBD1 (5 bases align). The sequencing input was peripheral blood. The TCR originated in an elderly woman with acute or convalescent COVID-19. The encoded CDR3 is CASSQRQYYGYTF. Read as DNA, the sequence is TGTGCCAGCAGCCAAAGACAGTACTATGGCTACACCTTC.